This TCR beta chain was documented in a study of shared clonotypes between healthy human individuals. Study at large: Each donor contributed plates that comprised three CD4 naive, three CD4 memory, two CD8 naive and one CD8 memory. Study-level points and caveats: Shared clonotypes across all four donors exceeded non-shared ones in generation probability. A few donors showed sharing of around 5% of naive CD4 clonotypes.

This clone was observed a single time. Its antigen remains unidentified. J lost 5 bases, V lost 3 bases, and 7 bases had no gene match. Germline assignment: CDR1 SGHTA and CDR2 FQGNSA. The CDR3 sequence is 15 residues long. An assay was performed, and its level was deep. The data were produced by immunoSEQ multiplex PCR, yet TCRdb's version contains in-frame clones alone and is incomplete. Among 1 million to 1.2 million clones listed, approximately 75% were seen once. This receptor was obtained from a man between 18 and 35 years old in good health. Some clones in this sample may be carry-over from other donors' samples. V is TRBV7-2 and J is TRBJ2-5, with 9 nucleotides matching TRBD1. The specimen sequenced was memory CD4+ T cells from PBMCs. Noted subset: CD45RA-negative fraction. This CDR3 reads CASSFQTGTGETQYF. Written as DNA, the CDR3 is TGTGCCAGCAGCTTCCAAACCGGGACAGGGGAGACCCAGTACTTC.